This entry lists 10 T cell receptor beta chains sequenced from one sample in a study of vaccination and CD4 T cells after COVID-19. For these TCRs, the target antigens are not known. Described treatment: approximately 9-day PBMC culture with coronavirus spike peptide pools or control peptides (ViraFEST assay). The Oncomine TCR Beta short-read assay sequenced DNA from cultured CD4+ T cells. Via MiXCR, TCRdb re-called the PCR reads, giving one row per CDR3 protein. The repertoire includes around 20,000 distinct CDR3 sequences, 40% to 60% of them detected once, and about a tenth sits in the top ten. Source: CD4+ T cells from blood, cultured in vitro, taken before SARS-CoV-2 vaccination. Every receptor here comes from a human donor who had recovered from COVID-19.

This clonotype has only a few counts. The chain links TRBV2 to TRBJ2-5, with 10 bases fitting TRBD2. J lost 4 bases, V lost 7 bases, and 6 bases had no gene match. CDR3 length: 14 residues. The germline CDR1 and CDR2 sequences are SNHLY and FYNNEI. The CDR3 nucleotides read TGTGCCAGCAAAAGGACTAGCGGTGCAGAGACCCAGTACTTC. The encoded protein is CASKRTSGAETQYF.

This clonotype was counted once. The junction shows a germline mismatch at one end, possibly a read error. The J gene is TRBJ1-2, the V gene TRBV29-1; no definite D call. Germline CDR1 is SQVTM and CDR2 is ANQGSEA. This CDR3 comprises 8 residues. The CDR3, as DNA: TGCAGCGTTGTTCGGGGTTCCTTC. Amino acid sequence: CSVVRGSF.

Concerning this clonotype: An end of the junction does not agree with germline; a read error may underlie this. V and J are TRBV7-7 and TRBJ2-7; 7 bases are shared with TRBD2. The CDR3 is 14 amino acids. Germline V gene lookup returns CDR1 SSHAT and CDR2 FNYEAQ (reference sequence). The CDR3: CASSPQRGAYEQYF. CDR3 DNA sequence: TGTGCTAGCAGCCCCCAGCGGGGCGCCTACGAGCAGTACTTC. Drawing the rest from reference TRBV7-7 and TRBJ2-7, the complete variable domain is GAGVSQSPRYKVTKRGQDVTLRCDPISSHATLYWYQQALGQGPEFLTYFNYEAQPDKSGLPSDRFSAERPEGSISTLTIQRTEQRDSAMYRCASSPQRGAYEQYFGPGTRLTVT.

V gene TRBV19 combines with J gene TRBJ1-1; maybe TRBD1 (6 bases). V lost 8 bases to trimming and J lost 4 bases, with 20 bases between them. CDR3 length equals 15 residues. Germline CDR1 reads LNHDA; CDR2 reads SQIVND (reference sequence). In nucleotides, the CDR3 is TGTGCCAGTTCCGAACGCAGGGGAGGGAGCACTGAAGCTTTCTTT. Amino acid sequence: CASSERRGGSTEAFF.

V usage is TRBV20-1 and J usage is TRBJ2-1, with D perhaps TRBD2 (5 bases). CDR1 is DFQATT and CDR2 is SNEGSKA in the germline V gene (reference sequence). The V gene lost 3 bases and the J gene lost 4 bases, with 13 bases spanning the gap. This CDR3 has 14 amino acids. CDR3 coding DNA: TGCAGTGCTAGTGGAGCGGTTACTTACAATGAGCAGTTCTTC. It is translated as CSASGAVTYNEQFF.

The chain joins TRBV28 to TRBJ2-3; 15 positions agree with TRBD2. This CDR3 is 20 amino acids long. Germline V CDR1 and CDR2: MDHEN, SYDVKM. Unmatched junction bases numbered 11, after V lost 2 bases and J lost 2 bases. Here the CDR3 reads CASSLEGLAGGGGNTDTQYF. The CDR3 DNA is TGTGCCAGCAGTTTAGAGGGACTAGCGGGAGGAGGGGGCAACACAGATACGCAGTATTTT.

The chain carries TRBV7-8 and TRBJ2-3; D not resolved. V shed 2 bases and J shed 5 bases, with 2 bases lying between them. The CDR3 consists of 11 residues. Per germline, CDR1 SGHVS and CDR2 FQNEAQ. This CDR3 reads CASSLQDTQYF. Here the CDR3 DNA reads TGTGCCAGCAGCTTACAAGATACGCAGTATTTT.

This chain connects TRBV9 to TRBJ1-4; D gene unclear. The germline V gene has CDR1 SGDLS and CDR2 YYNGEE. The CDR3 sequence is 15 residues long. With 0 bases removed from V and 7 bases from J, the gap between germline ends came to 13 bases. CDR3 amino acids: CASSVAGGFGEKLFF. CDR3 nucleotide sequence: TGTGCCAGCAGCGTAGCGGGAGGTTTTGGTGAAAAACTGTTTTTT.

CDR3 region: CASTSPGPYGYTF. CDR3 nucleotides: TGCGCCAGCACTTCTCCTGGGCCCTATGGCTACACCTTC. This rearrangement joins TRBV10-1 to TRBJ1-2; D unresolved. The V gene's germline CDR1 is WNHNN and CDR2 SYGVQD (reference sequence). Trimming took off 7 bases at V and 4 bases at J, with 13 bases between the two ends. CDR3 size: 13 residues.

The J gene is TRBJ2-5, the V gene TRBV20-1; 14 positions match TRBD2. With V trimmed by 1 base and J by 1 base, 26 bases remained unmatched. The CDR3 has 24 residues. Germline V gene lookup returns CDR1 DFQATT and CDR2 SNEGSKA (reference sequence). As DNA, the CDR3 is TGCAGTGCTAGAGCCCCCCGTTTTTGGGTCGAAGGGACTAGCGGGAGTTTTTTCCAAGAGACCCAGTACTTC. Translation: CSARAPRFWVEGTSGSFFQETQYF.